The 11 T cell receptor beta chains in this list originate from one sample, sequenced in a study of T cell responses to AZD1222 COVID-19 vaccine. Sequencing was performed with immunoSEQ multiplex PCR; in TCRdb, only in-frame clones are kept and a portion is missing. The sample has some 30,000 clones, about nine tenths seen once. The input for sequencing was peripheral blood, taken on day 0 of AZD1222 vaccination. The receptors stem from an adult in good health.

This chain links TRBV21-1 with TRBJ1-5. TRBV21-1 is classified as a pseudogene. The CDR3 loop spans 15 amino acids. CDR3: CASSKGSYRNQPQHF. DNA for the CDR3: TGTGCCAGCAGCAAAGGTTCGTACCGCAATCAGCCCCAGCATTTT.

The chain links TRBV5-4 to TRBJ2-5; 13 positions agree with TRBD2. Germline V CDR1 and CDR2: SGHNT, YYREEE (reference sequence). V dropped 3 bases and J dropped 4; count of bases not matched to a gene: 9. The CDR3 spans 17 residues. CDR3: CASSSGLAGAVRETQYF. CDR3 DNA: TGTGCCAGCAGCTCTGGACTAGCGGGAGCAGTAAGAGAGACCCAGTACTTC.

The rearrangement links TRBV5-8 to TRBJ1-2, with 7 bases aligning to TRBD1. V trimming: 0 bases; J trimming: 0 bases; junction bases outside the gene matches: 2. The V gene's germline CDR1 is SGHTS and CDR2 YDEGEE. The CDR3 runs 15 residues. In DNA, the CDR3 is TGTGCCAGCAGCTTGGGGGACAGAGCTAACTATGGCTACACCTTC. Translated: CASSLGDRANYGYTF.

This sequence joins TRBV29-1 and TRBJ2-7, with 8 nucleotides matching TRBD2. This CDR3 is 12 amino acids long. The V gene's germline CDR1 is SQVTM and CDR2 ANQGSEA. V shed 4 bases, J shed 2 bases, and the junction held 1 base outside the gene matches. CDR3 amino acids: CSVGGGPYEQYF. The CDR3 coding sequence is TGCAGCGTTGGCGGGGGGCCCTACGAGCAGTACTTC.

CDR3 nucleotide sequence: TGTGCCAGCACTCCGGGAGTTGACCGGGGACTAGCGGGAGGGAGGTCCGAGCAGTACTTC. Protein: CASTPGVDRGLAGGRSEQYF. The gene calls are TRBV3-1 (or the pseudogene TRBV3-2) and TRBJ2-7; TRBD2 matches 16 bases. The trim removed 7 bases at V and 6 bases at J, leaving 21 bases unmatched. The germline gives CDR1 LGHDT, CDR2 YNNKEL (reference sequence). CDR3 length equals 20 residues.

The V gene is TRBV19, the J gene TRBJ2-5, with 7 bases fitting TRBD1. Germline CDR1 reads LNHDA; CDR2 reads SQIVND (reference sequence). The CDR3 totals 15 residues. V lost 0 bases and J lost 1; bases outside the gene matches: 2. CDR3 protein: CASSIEGQSQETQYF. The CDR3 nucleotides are TGTGCCAGTAGTATAGAGGGACAGTCCCAAGAGACCCAGTACTTC. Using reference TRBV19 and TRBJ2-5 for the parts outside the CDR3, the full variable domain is DGGITQSPKYLFRKEGQNVTLSCEQNLNHDAMYWYRQDPGQGLRLIYYSQIVNDFQKGDIAEGYSVSREKKESFPLTVTSAQKNPTAFYLCASSIEGQSQETQYFGPGTRLLVL.

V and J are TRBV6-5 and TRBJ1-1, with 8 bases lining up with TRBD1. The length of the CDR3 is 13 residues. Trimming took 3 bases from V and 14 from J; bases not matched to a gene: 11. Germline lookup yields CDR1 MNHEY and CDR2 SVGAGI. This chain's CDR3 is CASSYSTGEGMFF. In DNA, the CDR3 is TGTGCCAGCAGTTATTCGACAGGGGAAGGGATGTTCTTT.

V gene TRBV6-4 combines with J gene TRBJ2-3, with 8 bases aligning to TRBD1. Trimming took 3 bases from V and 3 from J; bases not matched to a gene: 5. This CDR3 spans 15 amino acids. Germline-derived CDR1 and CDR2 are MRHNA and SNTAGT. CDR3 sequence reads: CASSEQGDGTDTQYF. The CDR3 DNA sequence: TGTGCCAGCAGTGAACAGGGGGATGGAACAGATACGCAGTATTTT.

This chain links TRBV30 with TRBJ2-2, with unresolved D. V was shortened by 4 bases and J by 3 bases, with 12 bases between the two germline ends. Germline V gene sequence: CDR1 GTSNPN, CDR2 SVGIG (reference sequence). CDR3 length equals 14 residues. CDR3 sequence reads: CAWIPRRYTGELFF. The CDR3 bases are TGTGCCTGGATCCCCAGGCGATACACCGGGGAGCTGTTTTTT.

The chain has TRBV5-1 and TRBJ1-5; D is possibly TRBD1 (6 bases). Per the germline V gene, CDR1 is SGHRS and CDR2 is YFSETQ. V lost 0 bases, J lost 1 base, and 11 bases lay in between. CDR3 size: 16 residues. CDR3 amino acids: CASSLGTGLSNQPQHF. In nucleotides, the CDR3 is TGCGCCAGCAGCTTGGGCACAGGGTTGAGCAATCAGCCCCAGCATTTT.

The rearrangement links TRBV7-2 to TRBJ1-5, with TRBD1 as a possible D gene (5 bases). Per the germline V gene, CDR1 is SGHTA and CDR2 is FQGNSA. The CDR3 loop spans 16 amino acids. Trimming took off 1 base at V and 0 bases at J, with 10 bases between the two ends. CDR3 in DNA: TGTGCCAGCAGCTTAGGGCAGGGTTATAGCAATCAGCCCCAGCATTTT. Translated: CASSLGQGYSNQPQHF. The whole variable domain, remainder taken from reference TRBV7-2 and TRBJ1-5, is GAGVSQSPSNKVTEKGKDVELRCDPISGHTALYWYRQSLGQGLEFLIYFQGNSAPDKSGLPSDRFSAERTGGSVSTLTIQRTQQEDSAVYLCASSLGQGYSNQPQHFGDGTRLSIL.